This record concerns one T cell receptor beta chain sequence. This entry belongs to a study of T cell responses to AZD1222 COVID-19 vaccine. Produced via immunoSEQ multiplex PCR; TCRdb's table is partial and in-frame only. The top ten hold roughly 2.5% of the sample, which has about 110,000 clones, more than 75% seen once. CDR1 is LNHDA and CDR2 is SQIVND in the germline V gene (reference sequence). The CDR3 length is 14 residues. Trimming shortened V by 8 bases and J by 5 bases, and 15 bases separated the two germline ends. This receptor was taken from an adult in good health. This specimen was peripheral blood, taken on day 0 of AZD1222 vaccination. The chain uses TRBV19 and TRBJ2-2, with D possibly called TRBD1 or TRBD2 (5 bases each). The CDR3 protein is CASSGDQWTGELFF. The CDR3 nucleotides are TGTGCCAGTTCCGGGGACCAGTGGACCGGGGAGCTGTTTTTT.